Listed below are T cell receptor beta chains from one sample, sequenced in a study of T-cell reconstitution after alpha-beta-depleted transplantation in children. TCRdb reanalysed the PCR reads using MiXCR and keeps one entry per CDR3 protein. The table lists hundreds of thousands of distinct CDR3 sequences, approximately 30% of them singletons. The sequenced sample was PBMCs from the stem cell graft donor, obtained from the stem cell graft. The receptors were gathered from a human donor who donated a stem cell graft to a child with aplastic anemia. Both conserved end residues are part of each CDR3. The order of the fields is clone size, D gene, J gene, V gene, CDR3 DNA, CDR3 protein. The D gene is left open where the match is weak. Rows may omit the clone size; those that give it use once, few, many or a size class.

>.|.|TRBJ2-2|TRBV12-3/TRBV12-4
TGTGCCAGCAGTTTAAGATCCGGGGAAGCGGGGAACACCGGGGAGCTGTTTTTT
CASSLRSGEAGNTGELFF
>few|.|TRBJ2-1|TRBV20-1
TGCAGTGCTAGAGATAGGGTTAGGAACTACAATGAGCAGTTCTTC
CSARDRVRNYNEQFF
>few|TRBD1|TRBJ2-7|TRBV13
TGTGCCAGCAGCTCACGGACAGGGGGAGCGACTCTGCACGAGCAGTACTTC
CASSSRTGGATLHEQYF
>few|.|TRBJ1-5|TRBV30
TGTGCCTGGAGTGTACGTAGTCTTAATCAGCCCCAGCATTTT
CAWSVRSLNQPQHF
>.|.|TRBJ2-7|TRBV5-1
TGCGCCAGCAGTTATACTGACTACGGGGGCGAGCAGTACTTC
CASSYTDYGGEQYF
>few|TRBD1|TRBJ2-7|TRBV5-1
TGCGCCAGCAGCTCGAACAGGGGTGAGGACGAGCAGTACTTC
CASSSNRGEDEQYF
>.|TRBD2|TRBJ2-1|TRBV15
TGTGCCACCAGCAGCGGACTAGCGGGAGTGGGTGAGCAGTTCTTC
CATSSGLAGVGEQFF
>few|TRBD2|TRBJ2-7|TRBV20-1
TGCAGTGCTAGACCACAAGGGGCGGGAGGGCCTCTGAGATACGAGCAGTACTTC
CSARPQGAGGPLRYEQYF
>.|TRBD1|TRBJ1-1|TRBV4-2
TGTGCCAGCAGCCAAGACCCGACAGGGGCTAAGGCTGAAGCTTTCTTT
CASSQDPTGAKAEAFF
>few|TRBD1|TRBJ1-3|TRBV18
TGTGCCAGCTCACCTGGACAGGGTGGAAACACCATATATTTT
CASSPGQGGNTIYF
>few|TRBD1|TRBJ1-4|TRBV5-5
TGTGCCAGCAGCTTGGGCCACAGGGGTGAAGAAAAACTGTTTTTT
CASSLGHRGEEKLFF
>few|.|TRBJ2-1|TRBV20-1
TGCAGTGCTAGAGATGGGGGTTCGTGGGAGCAGTTCTTC
CSARDGGSWEQFF
>.|.|TRBJ1-4|TRBV20-1
TGCAGTGCTAGGCTGGGAGTCGCTAATGAAAAACTGTTTTTT
CSARLGVANEKLFF
>.|.|TRBJ2-5|TRBV20-1
TGCAGTGCTAGACCCCTCCTGCAAGAAGAAGAGACCCAGTACTTC
CSARPLLQEEETQYF
>.|.|TRBJ1-1|TRBV12-3/TRBV12-4
TGTGCCAGCAGTTTAGTTATACCGAGCCCGAACACTGAAGCTTTCTTT
CASSLVIPSPNTEAFF
>once|.|TRBJ2-2|TRBV7-2
TGTGCCAGCAGCTTTCCCGGGCTGACGAACACCGGGGAGCTGTTTTTT
CASSFPGLTNTGELFF
>few|.|TRBJ1-6|TRBV7-9
TGTGCCACCGACCACGGAGGGATTAATTCACCCCTCCACTTT
CATDHGGINSPLHF
>.|.|TRBJ2-1|TRBV5-1
TGCGCCAGCAGCTTGGAAAGGGGACTCTATCACAATGAGCAGTTCTTC
CASSLERGLYHNEQFF
>.|.|TRBJ1-1|TRBV12-3/TRBV12-4
TGTGCCAGCAGCAACAACAGGTACACTGAAGCTTTCTTT
CASSNNRYTEAFF
>few|.|TRBJ1-2|TRBV20-1
TGCAGTGGCAGGGACGGTGGATATGGCTACACCTTC
CSGRDGGYGYTF
>few|.|TRBJ1-2|TRBV7-2
TGTGCCAGCAGCGTGCGGAACGATGGCTACACCTTC
CASSVRNDGYTF
>.|TRBD2|TRBJ2-5|TRBV5-1
TGCGCCAGCAGCTCTGGGGCCGGGACTAGCGGGAGTGGGAGAGAGACCCAGTACTTC
CASSSGAGTSGSGRETQYF
>once|TRBD2|TRBJ2-3|TRBV28
TGTGCCAGCAGTTTGGCCGGCGGTCTAGCGGGGGAGGTCGGCACAGATACGCAGTATTTT
CASSLAGGLAGEVGTDTQYF
>.|TRBD1|TRBJ1-5|TRBV7-2
TGTGCCAGCAGCTTAGAACAGGGGGTAAAGCCCCAGCATTTT
CASSLEQGVKPQHF
>.|.|TRBJ2-7|TRBV6-2/TRBV6-3
TGTGCCAGCAGCTCCTCGGGGACCGGCCTTCGAGAGCAGTACTTC
CASSSSGTGLREQYF
>.|TRBD2|TRBJ2-7|TRBV28
TGTGCCAGCAGTCCACAGGGTTGGGCTAGCGGGAGAAATCTCCACGAGCAGTACTTC
CASSPQGWASGRNLHEQYF
>few|TRBD1|TRBJ2-1|TRBV20-1
TGCAGTGCTTCAGCCGGGACAGGGGGTGGGGATGAGCAGTTCTTC
CSASAGTGGGDEQFF
>few|TRBD1|TRBJ2-4|TRBV5-1
TGCGCCAGCCAACTGGGGACAGGGGACGTCGCCAAAAACATTCAGTACTTC
CASQLGTGDVAKNIQYF
>.|.|TRBJ2-3|TRBV7-9
TGTGCCAGCAGCTTCCAGGGGTGGGATGCAGATACGCAGTATTTT
CASSFQGWDADTQYF
>.|TRBD2|TRBJ2-1|TRBV24-1
TGTGCCACCAGTGATTTGGGTCGGGCGGGAGGTAACCAGAATGAGCAGTTCTTC
CATSDLGRAGGNQNEQFF
>.|.|TRBJ2-5|TRBV29-1
TGCAGCGTTCTTCTCGCAGAGACCCAGTACTTC
CSVLLAETQYF
>.|.|TRBJ2-7|TRBV18
TGTGCCAGCTCACCACCACCGCCTAGTCCTCGGGAGCAGTACTTC
CASSPPPPSPREQYF
>few|TRBD2|TRBJ2-1|TRBV12-3/TRBV12-4
TGTGCCAGCAGGGACAGAGGGAGCGGGAGAGTCTACAATGAGCAGTTCTTC
CASRDRGSGRVYNEQFF
>.|.|TRBJ2-2|TRBV29-1
TGCAGCGTCAGATTCAGCAGGGCCGGGGAGCTGTTTTTT
CSVRFSRAGELFF
>.|.|TRBJ2-6|TRBV6-4
TGTGCCAGCAGTGACGGGGGCTCTGGGGCCAACGTCCTGACTTTC
CASSDGGSGANVLTF
>few|TRBD2|TRBJ2-7|TRBV9
TGTGCCAGCAGCGTAGAGGGAGGGCCCTACGAGCAGTACTTC
CASSVEGGPYEQYF
>.|.|TRBJ2-3|TRBV4-2
TGTGCCAGCAGCCAAGATCCCGGACCAGCGGTATACACAGATACGCAGTATTTT
CASSQDPGPAVYTDTQYF
>few|TRBD2|TRBJ2-1|TRBV29-1
TGCAGCGTTGGACCGCCGATGGGCGGGAGGGCCAGAATGACACTTTACGATGAGCAGTTCTTC
CSVGPPMGGRARMTLYDEQFF
>few|.|TRBJ2-3|TRBV24-1
TGTGCCACCAGTGGTACCCTTAGCACAGATACGCAGTATTTT
CATSGTLSTDTQYF